This is a list of T cell receptor beta chains from one sample in a study of beta chain features in type 1 diabetes. Sequencing used immunoSEQ multiplex PCR; TCRdb keeps in-frame clones, though not all of them. The sample has under 70,000 clones, 63% seen once; the top ten hold roughly 0.3%. The material sequenced was stem cell memory CD4+ T cells from blood. All receptors come from a woman in her thirties with type 1 diabetes. CDR3s include the opening cysteine and the closing phenylalanine or tryptophan. The order of the fields is D gene, V gene, clone size, J gene, CDR3 DNA, CDR3 protein. A D gene is named only where the DNA matches it firmly. Size values are once, few and many counts, or a class for expanded clones, and some rows have none.

TRBD2,TRBV4-1,NA,TRBJ2-7,TGCGCCAGCAGCCCCAGATGGGATTTTGCGGGAGTTCAGTACGAGCAGTACTTC,CASSPRWDFAGVQYEQYF
NA,TRBV7-9,NA,TRBJ1-5,TGTGCCAGCAGCTTAGACTCGGGAGCCGGGGGGCCCCAGCATTTT,CASSLDSGAGGPQHF
NA,TRBV6-6,once,TRBJ2-7,TGTGCCAGCAGTTACGCAGGATCCTACGAGCAGTACTTC,CASSYAGSYEQYF
TRBD2,TRBV19,NA,TRBJ2-1,TGTGCCAGTAGCAAACTAGCGGGAGACTACAATGAGCAGTTCTTC,CASSKLAGDYNEQFF
NA,TRBV2,NA,TRBJ1-5,TGTGCCAGCAGTGCCCAGGGAACAGGTCAGCCCCAGCATTTT,CASSAQGTGQPQHF
NA,TRBV5-1,once,TRBJ2-4,TGCGCCAGCGGGCGGGACGCCAAAAACATTCAGTACTTC,CASGRDAKNIQYF
NA,TRBV5-4,few,TRBJ1-2,TGTGCCAGCAGCTGGGCGGGGGCGCCGGGTGGCTACACCTTC,CASSWAGAPGGYTF
NA,TRBV13,few,TRBJ2-3,TGTGCCAGCGGCAACACAGATACGCAGTATTTT,CASGNTDTQYF
TRBD1,TRBV29-1,NA,TRBJ1-2,TGCAGCGCCTACGGACAGGGGAATGGCTACACCTTC,CSAYGQGNGYTF
TRBD1,TRBV5-1,NA,TRBJ2-5,TGCGCCAGCAGCTTGGTAGGACAGGGTGGTGTGGAGACCCAGTACTTC,CASSLVGQGGVETQYF
TRBD1,TRBV5-1,NA,TRBJ2-5,TGCGCCAGCAGCCATGGACAGGGCCAAGAGACCCAGTACTTC,CASSHGQGQETQYF
NA,TRBV14,few,TRBJ2-1,TGTGCCAGCGGGCCGGGACTGGGTTACAATGAGCAGTTCTTC,CASGPGLGYNEQFF
TRBD1,TRBV29-1,few,TRBJ2-7,TGCAGCGCGGGACAGGGGGCCTACGAGCAGTACTTC,CSAGQGAYEQYF
NA,TRBV11-2,NA,TRBJ2-1,TGTGCCAGCAGCTTAGATCTGGCCCTCAGGGGTGAGCAGTTCTTC,CASSLDLALRGEQFF
NA,TRBV7-2,NA,TRBJ2-5,TGTGCCAGCAGCTCACCAGGGGGGCCCCCGTACTTC,CASSSPGGPPYF
NA,TRBV4-1,NA,TRBJ2-5,TGCGCCAGCAGCCCCCTGCCTACGGGGGAAGAGACCCAGTACTTC,CASSPLPTGEETQYF
TRBD2,TRBV4-2,few,TRBJ2-7,TGTGCCAGCAGCCAAGCTGGGACTAGCGGGAGCTCCTACGAGCAGTACTTC,CASSQAGTSGSSYEQYF
TRBD2,TRBV5-4,few,TRBJ2-1,TGTGCCAGCAGCTTACCAGGGACTAGCGGGAGTAATGAGCAGTTCTTC,CASSLPGTSGSNEQFF
NA,TRBV6-4,NA,TRBJ1-1,TGTGCCAGCAGTAAGGAGAACAGGGACACTGAAGCTTTCTTT,CASSKENRDTEAFF
TRBD2,TRBV19,NA,TRBJ2-6,TGTGCCAGTAGTGGGGGGCTAGCGGGGTTCTCTGGGGCCAACGTCCTGACTTTC,CASSGGLAGFSGANVLTF
TRBD2,TRBV28,NA,TRBJ2-3,TGTGCCAGCAGCCCCGCGGGAGGGCCTCGGACAGATACGCAGTATTTT,CASSPAGGPRTDTQYF
TRBD1,TRBV7-2,NA,TRBJ2-7,TGTGCCAGCAGCTCGAGGACAGGGGATTTCGAGCAGTACTTC,CASSSRTGDFEQYF
NA,TRBV7-8,NA,TRBJ2-7,TGTGCCAGCAGCTATCAGGTAACGGCCTACGAGCAGTACTTC,CASSYQVTAYEQYF
TRBD2,TRBV5-1,few,TRBJ2-1,TGCGCCAGCAGCAGCAAATGGACTAGCGGGAGCAATGAGCAGTTCTTC,CASSSKWTSGSNEQFF
TRBD1,TRBV29-1,NA,TRBJ1-2,TGCAGCGTTGCTCAGGGGGACTATGGCTACACCTTC,CSVAQGDYGYTF
NA,TRBV30,NA,TRBJ2-2,TGTGCCTGGAGTGCCTCTTGGGAGCTGTTTTTT,CAWSASWELFF
NA,TRBV2,few,TRBJ1-3,TGTGCCAGCGGGAGCGTACCTGGAAACACCATATATTTT,CASGSVPGNTIYF
TRBD2,TRBV4-2,NA,TRBJ2-1,TGTGCCAGCAGCCATAGCGGGAGGAGCTCCTACAATGAGCAGTTCTTC,CASSHSGRSSYNEQFF
TRBD2,TRBV10-1,NA,TRBJ2-3,TGCGCCAGCAGTGACCGACTAGCGGGAGTTCCAGATACGCAGTATTTT,CASSDRLAGVPDTQYF
TRBD2,TRBV7-9,NA,TRBJ2-2,TGTGCCAGGGGACTAGCAGCCGGGGAGCTGTTTTTT,CARGLAAGELFF
NA,TRBV4-2,few,TRBJ2-1,TGTGCCAGCAGCCAAGAGCCACTAAATGAGCAGTTCTTC,CASSQEPLNEQFF
NA,TRBV20-1,NA,TRBJ2-5,TGCAGTGCTGAGCAAGAGACCCAGTACTTC,CSAEQETQYF
TRBD2,TRBV18,NA,TRBJ2-1,TGTGCCAGCTCACCACGGCCGGGACTAGCGGGCAATGAGCAGTTCTTC,CASSPRPGLAGNEQFF
NA,TRBV4-2,NA,TRBJ1-1,TGTGCCAGCAGCCCACTCATGACAGAAGAAGCTTTCTTT,CASSPLMTEEAFF
NA,TRBV4-1,few,TRBJ2-3,TGCGCCAGCAGCCAAGACAGCGTACTAGCTGCTAGCACAGATACGCAGTATTTT,CASSQDSVLAASTDTQYF
NA,TRBV14,NA,TRBJ2-3,TGTGCCAGCAGGCCCACTAGCACAGATACGCAGTATTTT,CASRPTSTDTQYF
NA,TRBV5-6,NA,TRBJ2-6,TGTGCCAGCAGCATGGACTCCGCTGGGGCCAACGTCCTGACTTTC,CASSMDSAGANVLTF
TRBD2,TRBV30,few,TRBJ2-1,TGTGCCTGCTCCACTAGCGCCTATGGGAGAAATGAGCAGTTCTTC,CACSTSAYGRNEQFF
NA,TRBV7-7,once,TRBJ2-3,TGTGCTAGCAGCTTCTCAGGGTCAGATACGCAGTATTTT,CASSFSGSDTQYF
TRBD2,TRBV7-8,NA,TRBJ2-6,TGTGCCAGCAGCTTACGTAGCGGGAGGAATGGGGCCAACGTCCTGACTTTC,CASSLRSGRNGANVLTF
NA,TRBV14,few,TRBJ1-2,TGTGCCAGCAGCCAAGTAGGACAAAACTATGGCTACACCTTC,CASSQVGQNYGYTF
NA,TRBV30,few,TRBJ2-4,TGTGCTACGCAAGGGGGGGACTGGGGAAACATTCAGTACTTC,CATQGGDWGNIQYF